This TCR beta chain was recovered during a study of T cell responses to AZD1222 COVID-19 vaccine. A remark on this clone: Its target is unknown.

Study outcomes and limitations: Baseline testing showed seropositivity in only a handful of AZD1222 recipients. Clonal diversity was possibly underestimated; the donors were predominantly white British and more often female.

V was clipped by 6 bases and J by 0 bases, with 11 bases between them. From germline, CDR1 is SGHAT and CDR2 FQNNGV. There are 14 residues in the CDR3. Using immunoSEQ multiplex PCR, the repertoire was profiled, and TCRdb retains in-frame clones only, with some absent. Found here are some 120,000 clones, roughly 93% of them singletons; the top ten hold 5.5% to 8%. This specimen was peripheral blood, taken on day 0 of AZD1222 vaccination. The chain carries TRBV11-2 and TRBJ1-1; unclear D gene. This clonotype was obtained from an adult in good health. The DNA of the CDR3 is TGTGCCAGCAGACGAAACACCTTGAACACTGAAGCTTTCTTT. Encoded protein: CASRRNTLNTEAFF.